This TCR beta chain was captured in a study of T cell repertoires in cytomegalovirus infection. Overall study: As its CMV epitopes, the study selected recently identified HLA-C-restricted and well-studied HLA-B-restricted targets. Evidence of both CMV infection and a matching HLA type came from public TCR beta signatures. Findings and caveats of the study: Frequencies of public TCR beta families were cumulated, and this identified carriers of CMV plus the relevant HLA. The ex vivo response was dominated by HLA-C-restricted CMV-specific TCR beta clonotypes.

CDR3 length equals 15 residues. CDR1 is LNHDA and CDR2 is SQIVND in the germline V gene (reference sequence). The ends lost 3 bases at V and 8 bases at J; junction bases unmatched: 6. TCRdb processed the reads anew with MiXCR; each CDR3 protein has one entry. This sample has 450,000 to 650,000 distinct CDR3 sequences; roughly 43% occur once, and the top ten carry about 46%. Of note for this clonotype: Antigen unknown.

The TCR comes from a human donor in good health (CMV status not recorded). Some clones in this sample may be carry-over from other donors' samples. Here the sequenced sample was cultured PBMCs, taken from culture after CMV antigen stimulation. This chain joins TRBV19 and TRBJ2-1, with TRBD2 matching 11 bases. The CDR3 is CASSIPSGRSHEQFF. The CDR3 coding sequence is TGTGCCAGTAGTATTCCTAGCGGGAGGTCCCATGAGCAGTTCTTC.